These 19 T cell receptor beta chains were all obtained from the same sample, sequenced in a study of blood T cell repertoires in COVID-19. This table comes from immunoSEQ multiplex PCR, and its TCRdb copy is limited to in-frame clones, with some not included. The sample contains more than 150,000 clones, roughly four fifths of which appear only once. Specimen: peripheral blood. These receptors originate from a woman aged 40 to 50 with acute or convalescent COVID-19.

The V gene is TRBV27, the J gene TRBJ2-3; D is unclear. The V end was cut by 3 bases, the J end by 2 bases, with 9 bases between. Germline CDR1 reads MNHEY; CDR2 reads SMNVEV (reference sequence). The CDR3 contains 14 residues. The CDR3 DNA reads as TGTGCCAGCAGTTTCGCAGACTCCACAGATACGCAGTATTTT. Translated, it gives CASSFADSTDTQYF.

This clone is a singleton in its sample. This sequence joins TRBV5-1 and TRBJ1-1; the D is unclear. Germline V lookup: CDR1 SGHRS, CDR2 YFSETQ. The CDR3 has 14 amino acids. V lost 0 bases, J lost 5 bases, and 11 bases lay in between. CDR3 amino acids: CASSLVRGRTEAFF. The CDR3, as DNA: TGCGCCAGCAGCTTGGTTCGAGGGAGGACTGAAGCTTTCTTT.

This clone appeared a single time. V usage is TRBV19 and J usage is TRBJ2-7, with D hard to call. The CDR3 is 14 amino acids. Trimming cost V 4 bases and J 4 bases, with 14 bases left between them. Germline values: CDR1 LNHDA, CDR2 SQIVND (reference sequence). In DNA, the CDR3 is TGTGCCAGTAGTAGACTCGTAGGCCCTTACGAGCAGTACTTC. Protein sequence: CASSRLVGPYEQYF.

The J gene is TRBJ2-1, the V gene TRBV28; 14 nucleotides line up with TRBD2. The ends lost 7 bases at V and 12 bases at J; junction bases unmatched: 14. Germline V lookup: CDR1 MDHEN, CDR2 SYDVKM. This CDR3 contains 16 residues. CDR3 bases: TGTGCCAGCAAAACTAACCGACTAGCGGGAGGGATGGTGCAGTTCTTC. It yields the protein CASKTNRLAGGMVQFF. Complete variable domain (other parts from reference TRBV28 and TRBJ2-1): DVKVTQSSRYLVKRTGEKVFLECVQDMDHENMFWYRQDPGLGLRLIYFSYDVKMKEKGDIPEGYSVSREKKERFSLILESASTNQTSMYLCASKTNRLAGGMVQFFGPGTRLTVL.

The chain has TRBV5-1 and TRBJ2-3, with 14 bases fitting TRBD2. The V and J ends lost 4 bases and 4 bases, in that order; junction bases with no gene match: 5. Germline V gene data show CDR1 as SGHRS and CDR2 as YFSETQ. This CDR3 is built from 16 residues. The CDR3 here is CASSVGTSGSADTQYF. CDR3 bases: TGCGCCAGCAGCGTTGGGACTAGCGGGAGCGCAGATACGCAGTATTTT.

The chain couples TRBV9 to TRBJ1-1; 7 bases are a match to TRBD1. Germline V gene data show CDR1 as SGDLS and CDR2 as YYNGEE. The V segment lost 3 bases and the J segment 1 base; nucleotides outside the gene matches: 0. This CDR3 has 13 amino acids. CDR3 nucleotide sequence: TGTGCCAGCAGCGAGGGGGCGAACACTGAAGCTTTCTTT. Its protein is CASSEGANTEAFF.

V usage is TRBV10-1 and J usage is TRBJ2-1; 11 nucleotides agree with TRBD2. This CDR3 spans 17 amino acids. Unmatched junction bases numbered 11, after V lost 0 bases and J lost 10 bases. The germline CDR1 and CDR2 sequences are WNHNN and SYGVQD (reference sequence). The CDR3 DNA reads TGCGCCAGCAGTGAGTCCCGAGGTAGCGGGAGGGCCAGCGAGCAGTTCTTC. Translated: CASSESRGSGRASEQFF.

The V and J genes are TRBV5-1 and TRBJ1-4, with TRBD1 matching over 10 bases. V lost 5 bases to trimming and J lost 3 bases; unmatched junction nucleotides: 1. CDR3 length: 14 residues. Germline-derived CDR1 and CDR2 are SGHRS and YFSETQ. CDR3 sequence (DNA): TGCGCCAGCAGTGGACAGGGGGCTAATGAAAAACTGTTTTTT. This translates into CASSGQGANEKLFF.

This chain links TRBV27 with TRBJ1-4; 8 nucleotides align to TRBD1. V lost 2 bases to trimming and J lost 5 bases; unmatched junction nucleotides: 7. From germline, CDR1 is MNHEY and CDR2 SMNVEV (reference sequence). This CDR3 is 16 amino acids long. The DNA of the CDR3 is TGTGCCAGCAGTTTACAATACAGGGGGAAAAATGAAAAACTGTTTTTT. Translation gives CASSLQYRGKNEKLFF.

J is TRBJ2-7 and V is TRBV5-1; D is perhaps TRBD2 (7 bases). The ends were cut back, 4 bases at V and 6 bases at J, with 23 bases in the middle. Germline CDR1 and CDR2: SGHRS and YFSETQ. This CDR3 region has 16 residues. The CDR3 spells CASSPPSAGAFGEQYF. The CDR3, as DNA: TGCGCCAGCAGCCCCCCGAGTGCGGGGGCCTTCGGCGAGCAGTACTTC.

This clone was seen more than once but under ten times. The V gene is TRBV2, the J gene TRBJ2-7, with a weak D call TRBD2 (6 bases). The CDR3 runs to 13 residues. CDR1 SNHLY and CDR2 FYNNEI come from the germline V gene. V was clipped by 6 bases and J by 6 bases, with 15 bases between them. CDR3 sequence (DNA): TGTGCCAGCAGGCTAGCGATGGAGAGCGAGCAGTACTTC. Its translation is CASRLAMESEQYF.

Regarding this clone: The sample holds other DNA sequences that translate to the same CDR3. The gene calls are TRBV7-2 and TRBJ2-7; D call uncertain. The germline CDR1 and CDR2 sequences are SGHTA and FQGNSA. Trimming removed 2 bases from V and 3 bases from J, with 2 bases in between. The CDR3 has 11 amino acids. The DNA of the CDR3 is TGTGCCAGCAGCTTATACTACGAGCAGTACTTC. Its protein is CASSLYYEQYF.

This sequence joins TRBV7-8 and TRBJ2-3, with 10 bases lining up with TRBD2. J was trimmed by 3 bases and V by 2 bases; bases with no gene match: 5. Germline V lookup: CDR1 SGHVS, CDR2 FQNEAQ. The CDR3 totals 16 residues. The CDR3 DNA is TGTGCCAGCAGCTTATTAGCGGGAGGAGAGACAGATACGCAGTATTTT. Amino acids: CASSLLAGGETDTQYF.

The chain has TRBV7-9 and TRBJ2-3; D may be TRBD1 (5 bases). The length of the CDR3 is 15 residues. Looked up from germline, CDR1 is SEHNR and CDR2 is FQNEAQ (reference sequence). Trimming removed 3 bases from V and 0 bases from J, with 10 bases in between. DNA for the CDR3: TGTGCCAGCAGCTTCTTCAGGGCTAGCACAGATACGCAGTATTTT. Translated: CASSFFRASTDTQYF.

This chain joins TRBV29-1 and TRBJ1-1; tentative D call: TRBD1 (6 bases). The germline V gene encodes CDR1 SQVTM and CDR2 ANQGSEA. This CDR3 is built from 13 residues. V dropped 7 bases and J dropped 0 bases, with 12 bases sitting between them. The CDR3 DNA reads as TGCAGCGCTGGGACATATCTGAACACTGAAGCTTTCTTT. It translates to CSAGTYLNTEAFF.

V usage is TRBV13 and J usage is TRBJ2-7; TRBD1 matches at 8 bases. Germline loops: CDR1 PRHDT, CDR2 FYEKMQ (reference sequence). The CDR3 has 15 amino acids. With 6 bases clipped from V and 0 bases from J, the junction kept 7 bases outside the gene matches. The CDR3 DNA reads as TGTGCCAGCAGGTCGACAGGGGCCAGCTCCTACGAGCAGTACTTC. Its translation: CASRSTGASSYEQYF.

The rearrangement links TRBV5-4 to TRBJ2-5; D perhaps matches TRBD1 (5 bases). Germline V gene data show CDR1 as SGHNT and CDR2 as YYREEE (reference sequence). The CDR3 extends over 13 amino acids. The V gene lost 1 base and the J gene lost 6 bases, with 10 bases spanning the gap. The CDR3 nucleotides read TGTGCCAGCAGCTTGTACCAGGGCCAGACCCAGTACTTC. It codes for CASSLYQGQTQYF.

This chain connects TRBV3-1 (or the pseudogene TRBV3-2) to TRBJ1-2, with D maybe TRBD1 (6 bases). Trimming took off 5 bases at V and 4 bases at J, with 14 bases between the two ends. This CDR3 is 14 amino acids long. Germline CDR1 and CDR2: LGHDT and YNNKEL (reference sequence). The CDR3, as DNA: TGTGCCAGCAGCTATTCCGGGACACGCTATGGCTACACCTTC. Translated: CASSYSGTRYGYTF.

The J gene is TRBJ1-6, the V gene TRBV5-6, with D possibly being TRBD1 (5 bases). Germline CDR1 reads SGHDT; CDR2 reads YYEEEE. This CDR3 contains 18 residues. Trimming took off 2 bases at V and 9 bases at J, with 24 bases between the two ends. The CDR3 region is CASSFKNSGARTTSPLHF. The CDR3 region has the DNA TGTGCCAGCAGCTTTAAGAATAGCGGGGCAAGAACGACTTCACCCCTCCACTTT.